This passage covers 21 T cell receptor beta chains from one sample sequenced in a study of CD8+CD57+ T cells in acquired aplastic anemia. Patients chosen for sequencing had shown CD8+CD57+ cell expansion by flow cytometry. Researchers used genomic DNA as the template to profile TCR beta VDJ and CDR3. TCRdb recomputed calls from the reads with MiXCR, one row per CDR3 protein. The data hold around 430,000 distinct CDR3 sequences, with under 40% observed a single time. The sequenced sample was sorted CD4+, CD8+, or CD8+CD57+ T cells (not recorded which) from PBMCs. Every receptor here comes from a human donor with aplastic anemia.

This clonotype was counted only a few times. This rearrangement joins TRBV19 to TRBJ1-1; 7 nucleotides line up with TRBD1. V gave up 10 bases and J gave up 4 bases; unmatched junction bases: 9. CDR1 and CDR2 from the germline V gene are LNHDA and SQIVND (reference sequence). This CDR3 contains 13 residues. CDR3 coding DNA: TGTGCCACTGGGGACAGCCCAGCCACTGAAGCTTTCTTT. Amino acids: CATGDSPATEAFF.

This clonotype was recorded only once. CDR3: CASSPGGITYSNQPQHF. In DNA form, the CDR3 reads TGTGCCAGTAGTCCGGGAGGGATTACTTATAGCAATCAGCCCCAGCATTTT. The rearrangement links TRBV4-2 to TRBJ1-5, with D hard to call. This CDR3 has 17 amino acids. Trimming took 9 bases from V and 0 from J, leaving 21 bases between them. Germline CDR1 reads LGHNA; CDR2 reads YNFKEQ.

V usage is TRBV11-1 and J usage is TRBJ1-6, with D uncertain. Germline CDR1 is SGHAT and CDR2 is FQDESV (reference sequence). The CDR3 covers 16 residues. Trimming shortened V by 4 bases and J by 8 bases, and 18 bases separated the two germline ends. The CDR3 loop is CASSSSGGSLDSPLHF. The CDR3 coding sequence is TGTGCCAGCAGCTCCAGTGGTGGCAGTCTCGATTCACCCCTCCACTTT.

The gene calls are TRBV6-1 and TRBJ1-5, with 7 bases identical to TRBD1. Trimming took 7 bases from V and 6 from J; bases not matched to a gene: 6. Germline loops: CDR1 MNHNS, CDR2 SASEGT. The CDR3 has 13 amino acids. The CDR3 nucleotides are TGTGCCAGCAACCGAGACAGGGTTCAGCCCCAGCATTTT. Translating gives CASNRDRVQPQHF.

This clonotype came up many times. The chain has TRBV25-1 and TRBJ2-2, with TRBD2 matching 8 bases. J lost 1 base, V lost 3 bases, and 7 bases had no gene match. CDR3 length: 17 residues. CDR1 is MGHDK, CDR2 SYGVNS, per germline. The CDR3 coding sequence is TGTGCCAGCAGTGAGCTCTCGGGAGGGGTGAACACCGGGGAGCTGTTTTTT. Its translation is CASSELSGGVNTGELFF.

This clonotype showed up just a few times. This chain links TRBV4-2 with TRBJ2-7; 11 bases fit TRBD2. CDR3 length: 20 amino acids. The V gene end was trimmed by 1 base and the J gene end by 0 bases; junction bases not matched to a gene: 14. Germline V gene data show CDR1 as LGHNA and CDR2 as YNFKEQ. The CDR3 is CASSQVRLAGRRPTSYEQYF. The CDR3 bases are TGTGCCAGCAGCCAAGTCAGACTAGCGGGGAGACGTCCAACCTCCTACGAGCAGTACTTC.

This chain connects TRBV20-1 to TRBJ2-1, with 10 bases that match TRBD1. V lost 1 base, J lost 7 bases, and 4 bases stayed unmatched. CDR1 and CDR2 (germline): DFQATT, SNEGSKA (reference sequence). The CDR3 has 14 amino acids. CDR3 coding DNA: TGCAGTGCTAGAGCCGGGACAGGGGTGAATGAGCAGTTCTTC. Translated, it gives CSARAGTGVNEQFF.

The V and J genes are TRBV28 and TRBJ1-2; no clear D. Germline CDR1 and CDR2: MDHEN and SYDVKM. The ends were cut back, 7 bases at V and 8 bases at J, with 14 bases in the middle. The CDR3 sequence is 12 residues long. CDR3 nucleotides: TGTGCCAGCACCGAGGGAGCGAGAGGCTACACCTTC. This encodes CASTEGARGYTF.

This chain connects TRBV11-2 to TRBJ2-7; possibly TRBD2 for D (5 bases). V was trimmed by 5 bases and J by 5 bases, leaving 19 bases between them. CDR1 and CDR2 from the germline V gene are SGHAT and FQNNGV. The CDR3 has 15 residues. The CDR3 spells CASSPGLSRIHEQYF. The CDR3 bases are TGTGCCAGCAGCCCCGGACTCTCGAGAATCCACGAGCAGTACTTC.

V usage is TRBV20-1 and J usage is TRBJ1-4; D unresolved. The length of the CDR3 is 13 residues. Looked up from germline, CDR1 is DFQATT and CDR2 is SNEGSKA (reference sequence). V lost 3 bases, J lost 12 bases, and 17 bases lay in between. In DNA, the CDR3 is TGCAGTGCTAGTGGGGAGACCAGCGAAGAACTGTTTTTT. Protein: CSASGETSEELFF.

The CDR3 nucleotides are TGTGCCAGCAGCTCTCCCTCTGTGGCGCTCATGGGCACAGATACGCAGTATTTT. This translates into CASSSPSVALMGTDTQYF. The genes are TRBV7-9 and TRBJ2-3; D is undetermined. The germline gives CDR1 SEHNR, CDR2 FQNEAQ (reference sequence). This CDR3 contains 18 residues. Trimming took off 4 bases at V and 1 base at J, with 21 bases between the two ends. The entire variable domain, with the rest obtained from reference TRBV7-9 and TRBJ2-3, is as follows: DTGVSQNPRHKITKRGQNVTFRCDPISEHNRLYWYRQTLGQGPEFLTYFQNEAQLEKSRLLSDRFSAERPKGSFSTLEIQRTEQGDSAMYLCASSSPSVALMGTDTQYFGPGTRLTVL.

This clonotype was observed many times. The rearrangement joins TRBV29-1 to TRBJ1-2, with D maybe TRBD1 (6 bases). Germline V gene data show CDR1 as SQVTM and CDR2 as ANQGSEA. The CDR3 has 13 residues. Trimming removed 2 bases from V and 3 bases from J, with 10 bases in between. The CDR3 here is CSVETQGDYGYTF. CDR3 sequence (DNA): TGCAGCGTTGAAACACAGGGCGACTATGGCTACACCTTC. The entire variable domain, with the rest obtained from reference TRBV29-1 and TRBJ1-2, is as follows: SAVISQKPSRDICQRGTSLTIQCQVDSQVTMMFWYRQQPGQSLTLIATANQGSEATYESGFVIDKFPISRPNLTFSTLTVSNMSPEDSSIYLCSVETQGDYGYTFGSGTRLTVV.

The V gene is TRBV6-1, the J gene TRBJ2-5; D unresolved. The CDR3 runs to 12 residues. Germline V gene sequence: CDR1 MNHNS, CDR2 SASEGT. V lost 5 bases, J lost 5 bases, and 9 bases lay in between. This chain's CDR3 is CASSNPEETQYF. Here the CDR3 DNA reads TGTGCCAGCAGTAACCCCGAGGAGACCCAGTACTTC.

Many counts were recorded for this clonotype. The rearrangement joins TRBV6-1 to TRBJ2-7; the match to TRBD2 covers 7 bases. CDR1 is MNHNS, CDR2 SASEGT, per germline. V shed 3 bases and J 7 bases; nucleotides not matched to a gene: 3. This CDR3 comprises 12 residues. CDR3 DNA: TGTGCCAGCAGTGAGGGGGGGACGGAGCAGTACTTC. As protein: CASSEGGTEQYF.

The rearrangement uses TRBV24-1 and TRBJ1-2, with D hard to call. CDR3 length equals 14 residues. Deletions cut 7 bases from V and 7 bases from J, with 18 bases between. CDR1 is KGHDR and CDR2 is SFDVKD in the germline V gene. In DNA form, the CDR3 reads TGTGCCACCAGCGATGACGGGCCGGCTCCTGGCTACACCTTC. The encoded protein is CATSDDGPAPGYTF.

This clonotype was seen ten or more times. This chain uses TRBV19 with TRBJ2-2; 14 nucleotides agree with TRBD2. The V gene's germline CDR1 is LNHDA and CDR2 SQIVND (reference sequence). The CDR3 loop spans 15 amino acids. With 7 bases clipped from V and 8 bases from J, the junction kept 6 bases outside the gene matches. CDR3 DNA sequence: TGTGCCAGTACCACAGGGACTAGCGGGAGAGGGGAGCTGTTTTTT. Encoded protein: CASTTGTSGRGELFF.

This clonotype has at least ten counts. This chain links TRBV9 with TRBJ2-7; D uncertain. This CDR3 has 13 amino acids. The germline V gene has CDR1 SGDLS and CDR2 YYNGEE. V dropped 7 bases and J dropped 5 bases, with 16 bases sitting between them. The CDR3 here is CASSAGPFNEQYF. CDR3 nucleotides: TGTGCCAGCTCCGCCGGGCCGTTCAACGAGCAGTACTTC.

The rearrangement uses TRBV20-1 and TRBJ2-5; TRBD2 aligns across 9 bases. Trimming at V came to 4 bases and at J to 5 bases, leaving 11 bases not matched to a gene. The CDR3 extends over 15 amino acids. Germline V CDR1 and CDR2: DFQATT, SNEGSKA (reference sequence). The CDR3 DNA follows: TGCAGTGCTATAAGGCGGGAGGGCCTTCGGGAGACCCAGTACTTC. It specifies CSAIRREGLRETQYF.

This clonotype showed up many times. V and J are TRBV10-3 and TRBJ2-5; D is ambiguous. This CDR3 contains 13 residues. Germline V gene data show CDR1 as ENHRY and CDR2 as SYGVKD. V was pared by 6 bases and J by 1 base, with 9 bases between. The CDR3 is CAIRRDIQETQYF. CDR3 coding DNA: TGTGCCATCAGGAGAGATATCCAAGAGACCCAGTACTTC.

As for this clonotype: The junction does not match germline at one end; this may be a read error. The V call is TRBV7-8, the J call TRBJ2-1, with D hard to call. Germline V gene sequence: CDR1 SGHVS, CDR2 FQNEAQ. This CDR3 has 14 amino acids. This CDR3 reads CASSLAARYNEQSF. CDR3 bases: TGTGCCAGCAGTTTAGCAGCCAGGTACAATGAGCAGTCCTTC.

The CDR3 nucleotides are TGTGCCACCAGTGCTAGTGGGACCGGTTACGAGCAGTACTTC. It is translated as CATSASGTGYEQYF. This sequence joins TRBV24-1 and TRBJ2-7; the D gene could be TRBD1 or TRBD2 (5 bases each). This CDR3 is built from 14 residues. Trimming took 5 bases from V and 4 from J, leaving 14 bases between them. Per the germline V gene, CDR1 is KGHDR and CDR2 is SFDVKD.